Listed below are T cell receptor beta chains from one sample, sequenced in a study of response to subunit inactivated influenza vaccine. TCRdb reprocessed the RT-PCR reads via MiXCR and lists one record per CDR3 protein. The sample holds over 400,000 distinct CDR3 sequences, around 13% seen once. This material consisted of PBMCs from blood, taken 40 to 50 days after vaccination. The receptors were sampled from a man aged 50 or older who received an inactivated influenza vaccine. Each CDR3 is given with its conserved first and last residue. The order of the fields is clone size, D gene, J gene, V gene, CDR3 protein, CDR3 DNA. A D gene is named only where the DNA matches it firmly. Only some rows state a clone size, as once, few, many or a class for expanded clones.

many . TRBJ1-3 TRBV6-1 CASRRTNFPSGNTIYF TGTGCCAGCAGGCGAACGAATTTTCCCTCTGGAAACACCATATATTTT
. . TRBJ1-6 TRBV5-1 CASSLAFQGFSPLHF TGCGCCAGCAGCTTGGCATTCCAGGGTTTCTCACCCCTCCACTTT
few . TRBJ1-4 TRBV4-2 CASSQESGNRRATNEKLFF TGTGCCAGCAGCCAAGAAAGTGGGAACAGGCGTGCAACTAATGAAAAACTGTTTTTT
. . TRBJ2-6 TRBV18 CASSRRGRSGANVLTF TGTGCCAGCTCACGACGGGGACGCTCTGGGGCCAACGTCCTGACTTTC
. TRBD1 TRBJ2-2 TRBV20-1 CSAREGTGGVGELFF TGCAGTGCTAGGGAGGGGACAGGGGGGGTCGGGGAGCTGTTTTTT
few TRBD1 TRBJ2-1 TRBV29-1 CSVEDPRGGQGESEQFF TGCAGCGTTGAAGATCCGAGAGGGGGACAGGGGGAGAGTGAGCAGTTCTTC
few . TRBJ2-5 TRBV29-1 CSVRRRGGRETQYF TGCAGCGTCCGTCGTAGAGGGGGTAGAGAGACCCAGTACTTC
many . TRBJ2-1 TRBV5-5 CASSLEVVPEQFF TGTGCCAGCAGCTTGGAGGTGGTCCCTGAGCAGTTCTTC
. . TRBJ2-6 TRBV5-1 CASSGLRSSGANVLTF TGCGCCAGCAGCGGACTTAGGTCTTCTGGGGCCAACGTCCTGACTTTC
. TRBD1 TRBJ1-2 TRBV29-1 CSVVSGGYGYTF TGCAGCGTTGTTTCAGGGGGGTATGGCTACACCTTC
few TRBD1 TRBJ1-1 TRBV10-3 CAISAGTGNTEAFF TGTGCCATCAGTGCCGGGACAGGAAACACTGAAGCTTTCTTT
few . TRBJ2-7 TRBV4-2 CASSHRDSWDEQYF TGTGCCAGCAGCCACCGGGACTCGTGGGACGAGCAGTACTTC
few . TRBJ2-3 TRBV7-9 CASTPKLALDTQYF TGTGCCAGCACCCCAAAACTAGCCCTGGATACGCAGTATTTT
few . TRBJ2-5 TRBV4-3 CASSQGFSYQETQYF TGCGCCAGCAGCCAAGGGTTCTCCTACCAAGAGACCCAGTACTTC
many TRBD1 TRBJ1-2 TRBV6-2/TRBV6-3 CASSSTGGDGYTF TGTGCCAGCAGTTCGACAGGGGGCGATGGCTACACCTTC
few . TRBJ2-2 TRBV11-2 CASSPTGRNTGELFF TGTGCCAGCAGCCCTACCGGTAGAAACACCGGGGAGCTGTTTTTT
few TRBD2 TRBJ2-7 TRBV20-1 CSATLETSINKQYF TGCAGTGCTACCCTAGAGACTAGCATAAATAAGCAGTACTTC
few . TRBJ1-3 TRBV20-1 CSARGGGSAAGNTIYF TGCAGTGCTAGAGGGGGCGGCTCCGCGGCTGGAAACACCATATATTTT
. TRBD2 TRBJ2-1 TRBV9 CASSPTGASGGNEQFF TGTGCCAGCAGCCCCACCGGAGCGAGCGGGGGGAATGAGCAGTTCTTC
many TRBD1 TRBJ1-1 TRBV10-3 CAISGDRGRDTEAFF TGTGCCATCAGTGGCGACAGGGGGAGAGACACTGAAGCTTTCTTT
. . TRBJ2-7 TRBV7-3 CASSLTPTYEQYF TGTGCCAGCAGCTTAACCCCTACCTACGAGCAGTACTTC
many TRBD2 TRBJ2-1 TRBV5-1 CASSSPGLAGVNEQFF TGCGCCAGCAGCTCCCCGGGACTAGCGGGAGTCAATGAGCAGTTCTTC
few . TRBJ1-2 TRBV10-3 CAISESGDYGYTF TGTGCCATCAGTGAGTCAGGTGACTATGGCTACACCTTC
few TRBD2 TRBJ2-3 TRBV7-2 CASSLVGGGAGTDTQYF TGTGCCAGCAGCTTAGTTGGCGGGGGGGCAGGCACAGATACGCAGTATTTT
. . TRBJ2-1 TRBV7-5 CISVPEACLGKDNEQFF .
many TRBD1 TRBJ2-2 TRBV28 CASRYRGLNTGELFF TGTGCCAGCCGGTACAGGGGCTTGAACACCGGGGAGCTGTTTTTT
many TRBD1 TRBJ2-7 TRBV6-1 CASSPRTGTYEQYF TGTGCCAGCAGTCCACGGACAGGGACCTACGAGCAGTACTTC
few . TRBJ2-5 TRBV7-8 CASSARSGGETQYF TGTGCCAGCAGCGCCCGAAGTGGCGGAGAGACCCAGTACTTC
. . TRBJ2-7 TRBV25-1 CASSDPSNEQYF TGTGCCAGCAGTGACCCCTCCAACGAGCAGTACTTC
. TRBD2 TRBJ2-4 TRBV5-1 CASSLNSGREGKNIQYF TGCGCCAGCAGCTTGAATTCCGGGCGGGAGGGAAAAAACATTCAGTACTTC
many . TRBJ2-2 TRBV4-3 CASSRRLGQAGELFF TGCGCCAGCAGCCGGAGACTAGGTCAAGCCGGGGAGCTGTTTTTT
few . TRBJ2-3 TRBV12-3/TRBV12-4 CASSLGAFGGTDTQYF TGTGCCAGCAGTTTAGGGGCCTTTGGGGGGACAGATACGCAGTATTTT
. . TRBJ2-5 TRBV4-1 CASSQVLSPFLRQDHQETQYF TGCGCCAGCAGCCAAGTCCTATCCCCGTTTCTTAGACAGGACCACCAAGAGACCCAGTACTTC
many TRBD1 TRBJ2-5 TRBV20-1 CSARDPRTGEETQYF TGCAGTGCTAGAGATCCAAGGACAGGGGAAGAGACCCAGTACTTC
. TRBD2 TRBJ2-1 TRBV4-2 CASSQVALAGGGLKNEQFF TGTGCCAGCAGCCAAGTGGCTCTAGCGGGAGGAGGTTTAAAGAATGAGCAGTTCTTC
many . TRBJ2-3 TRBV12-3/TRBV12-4 CASSALRTQYF TGTGCCAGCAGTGCACTAAGGACGCAGTATTTT
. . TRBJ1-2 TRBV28 CASSSPDRPGYTF TGTGCCAGCAGTTCACCCGACAGGCCTGGCTACACCTTC
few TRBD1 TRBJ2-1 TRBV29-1 CSVDGTGALAVNYNEQFF TGCAGCGTTGATGGGACAGGGGCCCTAGCGGTTAACTACAATGAGCAGTTCTTC
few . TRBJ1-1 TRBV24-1 CATSTGTGEAFF TGTGCCACCAGTACGGGGACGGGTGAAGCTTTCTTT
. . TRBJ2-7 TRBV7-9 CASSLAHSLEQYF TGTGCCAGCAGCTTAGCCCACAGCCTGGAGCAGTACTTC
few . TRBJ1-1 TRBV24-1 CATSQGSEAFF TGTGCCACCAGTCAGGGTTCAGAAGCTTTCTTT
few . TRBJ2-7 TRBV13 CASGRGDGEQYF TGTGCCAGCGGCAGGGGGGACGGCGAGCAGTACTTC
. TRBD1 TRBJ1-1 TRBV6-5 CASSYLDRVRTEAFF TGTGCCAGCAGTTACCTCGACAGGGTCAGGACTGAAGCTTTCTTT
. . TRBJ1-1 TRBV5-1 CASSLRQYPTGITEAFF TGCGCCAGCAGCTTGCGACAGTACCCTACAGGGATCACTGAAGCTTTCTTT
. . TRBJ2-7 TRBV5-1 CASSSTPGDTYEQYF TGCGCCAGCAGCTCGACCCCAGGGGACACCTACGAGCAGTACTTC
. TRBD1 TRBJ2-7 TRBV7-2 CASSPRTGGSEQYF TGTGCCAGCAGCCCACGGACAGGGGGCTCCGAGCAGTACTTC
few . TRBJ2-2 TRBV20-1 CSARDYENTGELFF TGCAGTGCTAGAGATTATGAGAACACCGGGGAGCTGTTTTTT
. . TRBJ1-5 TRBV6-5 CASSYSSVRRPQHF TGTGCCAGCAGTTACAGCTCCGTTAGGAGGCCCCAGCATTTT
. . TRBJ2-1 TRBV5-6 CASSFWGASYNEQFF TGTGCCAGCAGCTTCTGGGGGGCCTCCTACAATGAGCAGTTCTTC
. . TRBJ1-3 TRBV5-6 CASSLVRSSGIGNTIYF TGTGCCAGCAGCTTGGTCAGGTCAAGCGGGATAGGAAACACCATATATTTT